The next 15 T cell receptor beta chains were all read from a single sample in a study of Tregs in tolerant kidney transplant recipients. Recipients received nonmyeloablative bone marrow transplants from related graft donors, with transient mixed chimerism. Repertoires were generated with immunoSEQ multiplex PCR, while TCRdb's copy carries only in-frame clones and drops some. In the table there are 84,000 or so clones, 93% of which are singletons. The sample was CD4+ T cells from blood (PBMCs), taken 12 months after the transplant. The receptors originated from a human patient who received a combined kidney and bone marrow transplant. A share of the T cells may be of graft donor origin.

This sequence joins TRBV9 and TRBJ2-2; 11 bases line up with TRBD2. V lost 0 bases, J lost 0 bases, and 10 bases stayed unmatched. The CDR3 is 20 amino acids. Looked up from germline, CDR1 is SGDLS and CDR2 is YYNGEE. The DNA for the CDR3 is TGTGCCAGCAGCGTAGAGACCGGGACTAGCGGATTCGCGAACACCGGGGAGCTGTTTTTT. Residues: CASSVETGTSGFANTGELFF.

The J gene is TRBJ2-3, the V gene TRBV19; 9 bases line up with TRBD2. Germline V gene lookup returns CDR1 LNHDA and CDR2 SQIVND (reference sequence). With 5 bases clipped from V and 1 base from J, the junction kept 7 bases outside the gene matches. This CDR3 has 16 residues. CDR3 sequence: CASSPWRLAGTDTQYF. The CDR3 nucleotides are TGTGCCAGTAGTCCATGGAGACTAGCGGGCACAGATACGCAGTATTTT.

V and J are TRBV18 and TRBJ2-7; no clear D gene. This CDR3 comprises 15 residues. Germline V lookup: CDR1 KGHSH, CDR2 LQKENI. The V end was cut by 2 bases, the J end by 2 bases, with 13 bases between. The CDR3 DNA sequence: TGTGCCAGCTCACCAACGTCCTCTTACACCTACGAGCAGTACTTC. Translated: CASSPTSSYTYEQYF. Complete variable domain (other parts from reference TRBV18 and TRBJ2-7): NAGVMQNPRHLVRRRGQEARLRCSPMKGHSHVYWYRQLPEEGLKFMVYLQKENIIDESGMPKERFSAEFPKEGPSILRIQQVVRGDSAAYFCASSPTSSYTYEQYFGPGTRLTVT.

The chain is built from TRBV7-2 and TRBJ2-7; possibly TRBD2 for D (6 bases). Trimming removed 6 bases at V and 7 bases at J, with 13 bases between. CDR1 and CDR2 from the germline V gene are SGHTA and FQGNSA. The CDR3 spans 12 residues. CDR3 amino acids: CASSSGRLEQYF. The CDR3 nucleotides read TGTGCCAGCAGTTCGGGGAGGTTAGAGCAGTACTTC. Full variable domain (rest looked up from reference TRBV7-2 and TRBJ2-7): GAGVSQSPSNKVTEKGKDVELRCDPISGHTALYWYRQSLGQGLEFLIYFQGNSAPDKSGLPSDRFSAERTGGSVSTLTIQRTQQEDSAVYLCASSSGRLEQYFGPGTRLTVT.

This chain joins TRBV6-1 and TRBJ2-2, with 7 bases matching TRBD1. The length of the CDR3 is 14 residues. Trimming took 8 bases from V and 4 from J; bases not matched to a gene: 7. Germline CDR1 reads MNHNS; CDR2 reads SASEGT. The CDR3, as DNA: TGTGCCAGCGAGTGGGACAGCAGCACCGGGGAGCTGTTTTTT. It yields the protein CASEWDSSTGELFF.

There are a few counts of this clone. The V gene is TRBV19, the J gene TRBJ1-4, with D perhaps TRBD1 (5 bases). V dropped 5 bases and J dropped 0 bases, with 13 bases sitting between them. Germline CDR1 and CDR2: LNHDA and SQIVND (reference sequence). This CDR3 has 16 amino acids. This CDR3 reads CASSQGIRATNEKLFF. The DNA of the CDR3 is TGTGCCAGTAGTCAGGGAATTAGAGCAACTAATGAAAAACTGTTTTTT. Supplemented by reference TRBV19 and TRBJ1-4, the full variable domain reads DGGITQSPKYLFRKEGQNVTLSCEQNLNHDAMYWYRQDPGQGLRLIYYSQIVNDFQKGDIAEGYSVSREKKESFPLTVTSAQKNPTAFYLCASSQGIRATNEKLFFGSGTQLSVL.

This clone was found once. The J gene is TRBJ2-7, the V gene TRBV5-1; D is possibly TRBD1 (5 bases). This CDR3 has 15 residues. V was pared by 0 bases and J by 4 bases, with 14 bases between. Germline assignment: CDR1 SGHRS and CDR2 YFSETQ. The CDR3 nucleotides are TGCGCCAGCAGCTTGGCCCCGAGACAGAGATACGAGCAGTACTTC. Protein sequence: CASSLAPRQRYEQYF.

The chain carries TRBV18 and TRBJ2-2; TRBD2 matches at 9 bases. V gave up 3 bases and J gave up 7 bases; unmatched junction bases: 6. Germline V gene data show CDR1 as KGHSH and CDR2 as LQKENI. This CDR3 comprises 15 residues. The CDR3 loop reads CASSPSGRRGGELFF. The CDR3 DNA reads as TGTGCCAGCTCACCTAGCGGGAGACGTGGCGGGGAGCTGTTTTTT.

This clone was seen a few times. The J gene is TRBJ1-5, the V gene TRBV27, with D perhaps matching TRBD1 (6 bases). The CDR3 has 14 amino acids. Trimming left V 6 bases short and J 6 bases short, with 15 bases between. CDR1 and CDR2 from the germline V gene are MNHEY and SMNVEV (reference sequence). The CDR3 protein is CASSLRGGFQPQHF. The CDR3 DNA reads TGTGCCAGCAGCCTCAGGGGTGGGTTTCAGCCCCAGCATTTT.

This clone was observed a few times. The chain has TRBV10-3 and TRBJ2-7; 11 nucleotides line up with TRBD2. The CDR3 has 17 residues. Losses at the gene ends were 3 bases for V and 5 bases for J; bases not matched to a gene: 12. Germline CDR1 and CDR2: ENHRY and SYGVKD. The CDR3 nucleotides are TGTGCCATCAGTGACGGTAGCGGGAGGGGGAGGTCGGACGAGCAGTACTTC. It codes for CAISDGSGRGRSDEQYF.

This sequence joins TRBV19 and TRBJ1-2; 9 positions agree with TRBD1. CDR3 length: 15 residues. V was clipped by 1 base and J by 5 bases; unmatched bases: 5. Germline values: CDR1 LNHDA, CDR2 SQIVND (reference sequence). As DNA, the CDR3 is TGTGCCAGTAGTATAGCCCACGACAGGGGGTATGGCTACACCTTC. Its translation: CASSIAHDRGYGYTF.

V gene TRBV4-2 combines with J gene TRBJ2-1; TRBD1 aligns across 10 bases. V lost 3 bases to trimming and J lost 8 bases; unmatched junction nucleotides: 4. The CDR3 is made up of 14 amino acids. CDR1 and CDR2 (germline): LGHNA, YNFKEQ. Here the CDR3 reads CASSHGTGVDEQFF. The CDR3 bases are TGTGCCAGCAGCCATGGGACAGGGGTGGATGAGCAGTTCTTC.

V and J are TRBV11-2 and TRBJ2-7; 9 positions match TRBD1. The V gene's germline CDR1 is SGHAT and CDR2 FQNNGV. The CDR3 loop spans 15 amino acids. V lost 5 bases to trimming and J lost 2 bases; unmatched junction nucleotides: 7. CDR3 DNA sequence: TGTGCCAGCAGCCAAACGACAGGGGGTACCTACGAGCAGTACTTC. Amino acids: CASSQTTGGTYEQYF.

DNA of the CDR3: TGTGCCAGCAGCGGACTAGCGGGTGACGGGGAGCTGTTTTTT. This encodes CASSGLAGDGELFF. V usage is TRBV9 and J usage is TRBJ2-2; 10 nucleotides align to TRBD2. The CDR3 is made up of 14 amino acids. CDR1 and CDR2 from the germline V gene are SGDLS and YYNGEE. The V segment lost 3 bases and the J segment 7 bases; nucleotides outside the gene matches: 3.

J is TRBJ2-5 and V is TRBV6-5, with a possible D match to TRBD2 (5 bases). The J call may be incorrect, as the DNA end agrees better with TRBJ2-7. This CDR3 region has 14 residues. Germline CDR1 and CDR2: MNHEY and SVGAGI. In DNA, the CDR3 is TGTGCCAGCAGGACGGGGTTATGGGGAAACGAGCAGTACTTC. Its protein is CASRTGLWGNEQYF.